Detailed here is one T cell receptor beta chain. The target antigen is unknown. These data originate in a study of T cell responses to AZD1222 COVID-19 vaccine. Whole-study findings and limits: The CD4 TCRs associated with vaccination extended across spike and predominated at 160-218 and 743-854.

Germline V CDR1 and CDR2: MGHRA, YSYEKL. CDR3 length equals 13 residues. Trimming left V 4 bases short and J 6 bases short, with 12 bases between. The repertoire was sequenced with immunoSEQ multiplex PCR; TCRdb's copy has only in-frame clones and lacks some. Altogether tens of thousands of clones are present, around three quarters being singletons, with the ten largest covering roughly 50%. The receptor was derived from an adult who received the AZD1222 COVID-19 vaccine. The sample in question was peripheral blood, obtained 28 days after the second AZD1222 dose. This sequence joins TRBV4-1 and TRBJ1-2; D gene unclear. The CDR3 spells CASSPDVEDGYTF. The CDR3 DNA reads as TGCGCCAGCAGCCCCGACGTTGAGGATGGCTACACCTTC.